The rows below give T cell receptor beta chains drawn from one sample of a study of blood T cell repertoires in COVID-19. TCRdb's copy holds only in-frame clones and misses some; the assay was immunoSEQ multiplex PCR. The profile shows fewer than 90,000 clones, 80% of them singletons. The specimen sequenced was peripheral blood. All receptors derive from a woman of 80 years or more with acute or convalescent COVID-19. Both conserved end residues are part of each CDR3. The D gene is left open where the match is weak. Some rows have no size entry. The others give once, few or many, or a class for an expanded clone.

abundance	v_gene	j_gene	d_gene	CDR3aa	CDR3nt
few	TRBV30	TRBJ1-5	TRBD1	CAWSVSWTTGGDQPQHF	TGTGCCTGGAGTGTATCGTGGACGACAGGGGGCGATCAGCCCCAGCATTTT
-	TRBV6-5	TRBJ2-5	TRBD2	CASRSSGGVKTQYF	TGTGCCAGCAGGAGTAGCGGGGGGGTAAAGACCCAGTACTTC
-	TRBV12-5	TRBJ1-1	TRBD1	CASGPLGGQGEKAFF	TGTGCTAGTGGTCCCCTAGGTGGACAGGGGGAAAAAGCTTTCTTT
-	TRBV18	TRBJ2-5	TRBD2	CASSPSGGLDGTQYF	TGTGCCAGCTCACCCTCGGGGGGGCTCGACGGGACCCAGTACTTC
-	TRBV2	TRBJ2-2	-	CASTGSPIGTGELFF	TGTGCCAGCACAGGTTCGCCAATTGGAACCGGGGAGCTGTTTTTT
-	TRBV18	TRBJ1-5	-	CASSPAGQPQHF	TGTGCCAGCTCACCTGCAGGTCAGCCCCAGCATTTT
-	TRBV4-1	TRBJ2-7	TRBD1	CASSQDRTGTGGSEQYF	TGCGCCAGCAGCCAAGATAGGACCGGGACAGGGGGCTCCGAGCAGTACTTC
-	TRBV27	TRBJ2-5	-	CASTASWAGLETQYF	TGTGCCAGCACCGCCTCATGGGCAGGGTTGGAGACCCAGTACTTC
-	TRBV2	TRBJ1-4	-	CASRGGALPNEKLFF	TGTGCCAGCAGGGGTGGAGCCCTCCCTAATGAAAAACTGTTTTTT
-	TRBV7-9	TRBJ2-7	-	CASSSSTRDSYEQYF	TGTGCCAGCAGCTCTAGCACCCGGGACTCCTACGAGCAGTACTTC
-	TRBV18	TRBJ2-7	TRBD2	CASSRRTSGASYEQYF	TGTGCCAGCTCACGACGGACTAGCGGGGCGTCCTACGAGCAGTACTTC
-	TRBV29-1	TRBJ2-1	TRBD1	CSVEPAGGYSYNEQFF	TGCAGCGTTGAGCCGGCAGGGGGTTACTCCTACAATGAGCAGTTCTTC
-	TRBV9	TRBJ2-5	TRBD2	CASSEGGSVQETQYF	TGTGCCAGCAGCGAGGGCGGGAGCGTCCAAGAGACCCAGTACTTC
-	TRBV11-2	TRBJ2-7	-	CASSLYYEQYF	TGTGCCAGCAGCCTTTACTACGAGCAGTACTTC
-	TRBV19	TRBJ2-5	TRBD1	CASSQGQVQETQYF	TGTGCCAGTAGCCAGGGACAGGTCCAAGAGACCCAGTACTTC
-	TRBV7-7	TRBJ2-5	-	CASSQTRGSETQYF	TGTGCCAGCAGCCAAACCCGAGGATCCGAGACCCAGTACTTC
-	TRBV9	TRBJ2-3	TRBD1	CASSVGTGGLMGTDTQYF	TGTGCCAGCAGCGTAGGGACAGGGGGCCTAATGGGGACAGATACGCAGTATTTT
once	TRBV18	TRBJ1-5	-	CASSPGSTSNQPQHF	TGTGCCAGCTCACCGGGCAGTACTAGCAATCAGCCCCAGCATTTT
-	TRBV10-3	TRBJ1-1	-	CAISESGRENTEAFF	TGTGCCATCAGTGAGTCGGGCAGGGAGAACACTGAAGCTTTCTTT
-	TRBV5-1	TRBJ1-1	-	CASSFRTERRTEAFF	TGCGCCAGCAGCTTCCGGACCGAAAGGAGGACTGAAGCTTTCTTT
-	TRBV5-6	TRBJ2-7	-	CASSLMTGFSSYEQYF	TGTGCCAGCAGCTTGATGACAGGCTTTAGCTCCTACGAGCAGTACTTC
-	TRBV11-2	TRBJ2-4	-	CASSLYGAAKNIQYF	TGTGCCAGCAGCTTATATGGGGCGGCCAAAAACATTCAGTACTTC
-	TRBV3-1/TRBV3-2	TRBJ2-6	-	CASSTSGSGANVLTF	TGTGCCAGCAGCACAAGCGGCTCTGGGGCCAACGTCCTGACTTTC
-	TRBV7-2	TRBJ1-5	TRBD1	CASSPRQGWNQPQHF	TGTGCCAGCAGCCCCCGACAGGGATGGAATCAGCCCCAGCATTTT
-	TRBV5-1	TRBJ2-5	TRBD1	CASSSGQEWTQYF	TGCGCCAGCAGCTCAGGACAGGAGTGGACCCAGTACTTC
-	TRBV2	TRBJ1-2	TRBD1	CASSTGGANYGYTF	TGTGCCAGCAGCACAGGGGGAGCTAACTATGGCTACACCTTC
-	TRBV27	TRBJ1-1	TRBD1	CASARGWDTEAFF	TGTGCCAGCGCCAGGGGGTGGGACACTGAAGCTTTCTTT
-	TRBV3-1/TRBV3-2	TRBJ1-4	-	CASSQHGGRGEKLFF	TGTGCCAGCAGCCAACACGGGGGGAGAGGTGAAAAACTGTTTTTT
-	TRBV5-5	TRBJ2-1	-	CASSPSGLSYNEQFF	TGTGCCAGCAGTCCCTCAGGCCTTTCATACAATGAGCAGTTCTTC
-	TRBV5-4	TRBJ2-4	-	CASRTAGVGAKNIQYF	TGTGCCAGCAGAACCGCAGGGGTGGGAGCCAAAAACATTCAGTACTTC
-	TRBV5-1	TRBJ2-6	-	CASSSYSGANVLTF	TGCGCCAGCAGTTCGTACTCTGGGGCCAACGTCCTGACTTTC
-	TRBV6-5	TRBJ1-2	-	CASSYWSSDGYTF	TGTGCCAGCAGTTACTGGAGCAGCGATGGCTACACCTTC
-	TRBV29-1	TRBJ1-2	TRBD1	CSVGTVYGYTF	TGCAGCGTCGGGACAGTCTATGGCTACACCTTC
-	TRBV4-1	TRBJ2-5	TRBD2	CASSQERGLAGQETQYF	TGCGCCAGCAGCCAAGAAAGGGGTCTAGCGGGGCAAGAGACCCAGTACTTC
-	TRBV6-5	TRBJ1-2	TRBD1	CASSSGGYDYGYTF	TGTGCCAGCAGTTCAGGGGGATATGACTATGGCTACACCTTC
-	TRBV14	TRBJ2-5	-	CASSRGQLQETQYF	TGTGCCAGCAGCCGTGGACAGCTTCAAGAGACCCAGTACTTC
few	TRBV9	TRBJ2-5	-	CASSVAGGETQYF	TGTGCCAGCAGCGTAGCCGGTGGAGAGACCCAGTACTTC
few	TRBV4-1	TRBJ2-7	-	CASSQPRDNAYEQYF	TGCGCCAGCAGCCAGCCTCGGGACAACGCCTACGAGCAGTACTTC
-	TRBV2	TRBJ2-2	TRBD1	CASSDNQGATGELFF	TGTGCCAGCAGTGATAATCAGGGGGCCACCGGGGAGCTGTTTTTT
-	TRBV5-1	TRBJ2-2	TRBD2	CASSLGGSVTGELFF	TGCGCCAGCAGCTTGGGCGGGAGCGTCACCGGGGAGCTGTTTTTT
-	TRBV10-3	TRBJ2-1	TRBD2	CAISESAGGLGGDEQFF	TGTGCCATCAGTGAGTCTGCGGGGGGGCTAGGTGGCGATGAGCAGTTCTTC
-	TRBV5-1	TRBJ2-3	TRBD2	CASSLSGLAGGGYTDTQYF	TGCGCCAGCAGCTTGTCGGGACTAGCGGGAGGAGGATACACAGATACGCAGTATTTT
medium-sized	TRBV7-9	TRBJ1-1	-	CASSRRGAQNTEAFF	TGTGCCAGCAGCCGGCGGGGGGCCCAGAACACTGAAGCTTTCTTT
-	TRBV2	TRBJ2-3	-	CANKDGTDTDTQYF	TGTGCCAACAAAGATGGGACTGACACAGATACGCAGTATTTT
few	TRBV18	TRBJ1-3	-	CASSRTPGSGNTIYF	TGTGCCAGCTCACGGACACCCGGCTCTGGAAACACCATATATTTT
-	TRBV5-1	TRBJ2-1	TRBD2	CASSFGLAGVGVTGNEQFF	TGCGCCAGCAGCTTTGGACTAGCGGGAGTAGGGGTTACAGGCAATGAGCAGTTCTTC
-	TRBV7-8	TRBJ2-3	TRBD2	CASSGLAGVVGTDTQYF	TGTGCCAGCAGTGGACTAGCGGGAGTCGTTGGCACAGATACGCAGTATTTT
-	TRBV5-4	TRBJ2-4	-	CASSPRGGGPGENIQYF	TGTGCCAGCAGCCCACGTGGCGGCGGGCCTGGAGAAAACATTCAGTACTTC
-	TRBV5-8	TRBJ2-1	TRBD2	CASRLVGRHNEQFF	TGTGCCAGCCGACTCGTCGGGAGGCACAATGAGCAGTTCTTC